This T cell receptor beta chain was documented in a study of blood T cell repertoires in COVID-19. Of note for this clone: This CDR3 is also generated by other DNA sequences in the sample.

Trimming took off 4 bases at V and 0 bases at J, with 9 bases between the two ends. CDR1 LNHDA and CDR2 SQIVND come from the germline V gene (reference sequence). CDR3 length: 14 amino acids. This table comes from immunoSEQ multiplex PCR, and its TCRdb copy is limited to in-frame clones, with some not included. This table holds almost 95,000 clones, more than 65% found once. The source of this sequence is a man between 60 and 75 years old with acute or convalescent COVID-19. This chain connects TRBV19 to TRBJ1-1; perhaps TRBD1 as D (6 bases). Material: peripheral blood. Here the CDR3 DNA reads TGTGCCAGTAGTAGTACAGGGTTGAACACTGAAGCTTTCTTT. This sequence encodes CASSSTGLNTEAFF. Full variable domain (rest looked up from reference TRBV19 and TRBJ1-1): DGGITQSPKYLFRKEGQNVTLSCEQNLNHDAMYWYRQDPGQGLRLIYYSQIVNDFQKGDIAEGYSVSREKKESFPLTVTSAQKNPTAFYLCASSSTGLNTEAFFGQGTRLTVV.